This T cell receptor (beta chain) came from a study of T cells in Graves' hyperthyroidism and ophthalmopathy. Amplified regions were TCR beta CDR3 sequences from RNA transcripts. TCR CDR3 underwent first-round RT-PCR with the HTBI primer set. TCRdb re-called the multiplex PCR reads with MiXCR, one entry per CDR3 protein. Of 600,000 or so distinct CDR3 sequences in the sample, around 16% are singletons; the top ten hold 3.5% to 4%. Patients showing uncontrolled infection, other autoimmune disease, pregnancy or lactation were ineligible. PBMCs were derived from 9.5 to 10 ml fresh peripheral blood. The table lists this clonotype with a few counts. V lost 11 bases and J lost 2; bases outside the gene matches: 12. Germline lookup yields CDR1 ENHRY and CDR2 SYGVKD. There are 15 residues in the CDR3.

This sequence originates from a woman between 25 and 40 years old with Graves' hyperthyroidism. Source material: blood. V is TRBV10-3 and J is TRBJ1-5; 7 positions agree with TRBD1. The CDR3 nucleotides read TGTGCCGCCAGGGACAGCGGCCCGGGCAATCAGCCCCAGCATTTT. It yields the protein CAARDSGPGNQPQHF.